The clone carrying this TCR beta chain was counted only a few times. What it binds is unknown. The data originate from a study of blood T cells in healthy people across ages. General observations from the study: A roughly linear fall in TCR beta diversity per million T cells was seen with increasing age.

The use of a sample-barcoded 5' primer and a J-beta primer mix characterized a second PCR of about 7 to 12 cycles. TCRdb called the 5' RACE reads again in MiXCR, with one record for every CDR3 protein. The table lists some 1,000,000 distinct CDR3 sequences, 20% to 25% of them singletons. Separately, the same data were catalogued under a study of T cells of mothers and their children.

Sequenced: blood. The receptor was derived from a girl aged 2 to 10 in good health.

DNA of the CDR3: TGTGCCAGCAGCCCAATAGCGGGGGGGCTGGAGACCCAGTACTTC. Protein sequence: CASSPIAGGLETQYF. The chain carries TRBV7-3 and TRBJ2-5; the match to TRBD2 covers 11 bases. Germline V gene data show CDR1 as SGHTA and CDR2 as FQGTGA. This CDR3 is built from 15 residues. Trimming cost V 5 bases and J 5 bases; bases outside gene matches: 7. Based on the CDR3 plus reference TRBV7-3 and TRBJ2-5, the full variable domain is GAGVSQTPSNKVTEKGKYVELRCDPISGHTALYWYRQSLGQGPEFLIYFQGTGAADDSGLPNDRFFAVRPEGSVSTLKIQRTERGDSAVYLCASSPIAGGLETQYFGPGTRLLVL.